This T cell receptor (beta chain) is from a study of metastatic and nonmetastatic thyroid tumors. Study overall: It was across blood and tumor or nodule tissue from malignant and benign thyroid patients that repertoires were compared. Study results and limitations: A significant increase in TCR beta diversity was reportedly seen in malignant thyroid tumors relative to benign nodules, in blood and tumor.

Points on this clone: The target antigen is unknown.

The CDR3 length is 16 residues. Germline loops: CDR1 SGHTA, CDR2 FQGNSA. V lost 0 bases and J lost 1; bases outside the gene matches: 3. TCRdb redid the clone calls on the PCR reads using MiXCR. Of some 35,000 clones in the sample, roughly 35% were seen once. Ahead of thyroid surgery, no patient had received treatment of any kind. V usage is TRBV7-2 and J usage is TRBJ2-7, with 10 bases lining up with TRBD2. The receptor comes from a female donor with papillary thyroid cancer or a benign thyroid nodule (not recorded which). Some clones in this sample may be carry-over from other donors' samples. Sequenced material: tumor tissue. The CDR3 spells CASSLALAGTSYEQYF. The DNA of the CDR3 is TGTGCCAGCAGCTTAGCACTAGCGGGAACATCCTACGAGCAGTACTTC.